Detailed here is one TCR beta chain. Antigen specificity is unknown. The CDR3 spans 16 residues. Trimming cost V 0 bases and J 8 bases, with 19 bases left between them. Germline V gene sequence: CDR1 MGHRA, CDR2 YSYEKL. The repertoire was sequenced with immunoSEQ multiplex PCR; TCRdb's copy has only in-frame clones and lacks some. Here the sample spans tens of thousands of clones, roughly 76% being singletons. This record belongs to a study of OX40 agonist ivuxolimab in advanced cancers. Study background: The group had a mean age of 60 years, ranged from about 20 to 79, and was 82.7% male. Study results and limitations: Average numbers of expanded clones were greater in CD8+ T cells than in CD4+.

This sequence originates from an adult with an advanced solid tumor such as melanoma, head and neck, liver or kidney cancer. This rearrangement joins TRBV4-1 to TRBJ1-1; D possibly corresponds to TRBD1 (5 bases). The specimen comprised CD4+ or CD8+ T cells sorted from blood, sampled in a trial of the OX40 agonist ivuxolimab. The CDR3 protein is CASSQDRGSRAFEAFF. The DNA of the CDR3 is TGCGCCAGCAGCCAAGATAGGGGTAGTCGCGCGTTCGAAGCTTTCTTT.